This T cell receptor (beta chain) was identified in a study of technical replicates of blood from several donors. Some clones are missing from TCRdb's copy, which holds only in-frame ones; the method was immunoSEQ multiplex PCR. The data contain 75,000 to 100,000 clones, approximately 95% of them singletons. The germline CDR1 and CDR2 sequences are MNHNY and SVGAGI (reference sequence). Trimming removed 0 bases at V and 3 bases at J, with 15 bases between. The CDR3 spans 16 residues. The clonotype was recovered from a human donor in good health. Sequencing input: T cells isolated from PBMCs. The genes are TRBV6-6 and TRBJ2-7; a weak D match, TRBD2 (5 bases). Here the CDR3 reads CASSYSSRAPYYEQYF. As DNA, the CDR3 is TGTGCCAGCAGTTACTCGTCGAGGGCTCCGTACTACGAGCAGTACTTC.